The 6 T cell receptor beta chains below come from one sample, sequenced in a study of Ad26.COV2.S vaccination and SARS-CoV-2 variants. Treatment meaning: some 19 received Ad26.COV2.S at low or high dose, single or two shots; about 5 received placebo; per-sample allocation not given. Sample collection was performed on day 63 after the first vaccine or placebo injection. Produced via immunoSEQ multiplex PCR; TCRdb's table is partial and in-frame only. This table has some 400,000 clones, around nine tenths appearing once. The sequencing used peripheral blood, collected in a trial of Ad26.COV2.S vaccine versus placebo. The receptors stem from a person aged 18 to 59 who received the Ad26.COV2.S COVID-19 vaccine or a placebo.

CDR3 sequence: CAYKDKPNQPQHF. The CDR3 bases are TGTGCCTACAAAGACAAGCCCAATCAGCCCCAGCATTTT. V usage is TRBV30 and J usage is TRBJ1-5; D remains ambiguous. In germline, CDR1 is GTSNPN, CDR2 SVGIG (reference sequence). V lost 7 bases to trimming and J lost 3 bases, with 13 bases between them. CDR3 size: 13 residues.

The chain uses TRBV7-9 and TRBJ1-3; D unresolved. Trimming stripped 1 base from V and 1 base from J, with 5 bases between. CDR3 length equals 14 residues. Germline values: CDR1 SEHNR, CDR2 FQNEAQ (reference sequence). The CDR3 DNA follows: TGTGCCAGCAGCTTAGGGGATTCTGGAAACACCATATATTTT. This sequence encodes CASSLGDSGNTIYF.

This clone was recorded many times. The chain couples TRBV5-1 to TRBJ1-2; a possible D gene is TRBD1 (6 bases). The ends were cut back, 4 bases at V and 1 base at J, with 11 bases in the middle. CDR1 is SGHRS, CDR2 YFSETQ, per germline. CDR3 length: 14 residues. Here the CDR3 reads CASSRTELNYGYTF. CDR3 nucleotides: TGCGCCAGCAGCAGGACAGAACTTAACTATGGCTACACCTTC.

The chain is built from TRBV5-1 and TRBJ2-3; 7 nucleotides agree with TRBD2. With V trimmed by 3 bases and J by 1 base, 11 bases remained unmatched. The CDR3 loop spans 17 amino acids. Germline V gene lookup returns CDR1 SGHRS and CDR2 YFSETQ. The CDR3 coding sequence is TGCGCCAGCAGCTGGACGGTAGCGGGTGGGGGCACAGATACGCAGTATTTT. Amino acid sequence: CASSWTVAGGGTDTQYF.

This sequence joins TRBV5-1 and TRBJ2-7; D is unresolved. There are 14 residues in the CDR3. Trimming took 4 bases from V and 7 from J, leaving 18 bases between them. CDR1 and CDR2 (germline): SGHRS, YFSETQ. The CDR3 region has the DNA TGCGCCAGCAGCCCCAACCCCTTGCAGTCGGAGCAGTACTTC. Protein product: CASSPNPLQSEQYF.

The sample holds one count of this clone. The rearrangement uses TRBV15 and TRBJ2-1; perhaps TRBD2 as D (6 bases). Germline V CDR1 and CDR2: LNHNV, YYDKDF (reference sequence). The CDR3 runs 17 residues. V was clipped by 0 bases and J by 3 bases, with 15 bases between them. CDR3 protein: CATSRDLGMGGYNEQFF. In DNA, the CDR3 is TGTGCCACCAGCAGAGATCTCGGTATGGGGGGCTACAATGAGCAGTTCTTC.